This T cell receptor (beta chain) was identified in a study of T-cell memory formation after mild COVID-19 (dated by TCRdb to the early 2020s). In the study overall: TCR sequence clusters from the two donors were largely donor specific. T-cell clones expanding and contracting after mild COVID-19 in a couple of donors were tracked by longitudinal TCRalpha and TCRbeta repertoire sequencing. Two young, previously healthy adult volunteers made up the cohort, one male and one female.

As concerns this clonotype: Its antigen remains undetermined. Within one base of it there is no much larger clone, and no base qualities were kept.

From a lookup of the germline V gene (reference sequence), CDR1 and CDR2 are DFQATT and SNEGSKA. From the cysteine through the phenylalanine, the CDR3 covers 21 amino acids. Only CDR3 DNA remains: 63 bases, in frame from the first base. V has 1 base trimmed and J has 0 bases trimmed; junction bases matching no gene number 17. Study-level results and caveats: Contracting CD4+ clones appeared mostly in the CM and EM memory subsets, whereas CD8+ clones were enriched in EMRA. Some responding clones were found in pre-infection memory, which suggests that pre-existing cross-reactive memory T cells took part in the SARS-CoV-2 response. The second-wave clones that peaked on day 37 were not confirmed to be SARS-CoV-2 specific. Only a couple of mild cases were covered in the study, and larger cohorts including severe cases with pre-infection samples were considered necessary. From day 15 to 85, contracting clones showed balanced CD4/CD8 phenotypes, whereas a second wave of clones that expanded from day 15 to 37 leaned towards CD4+.

Ficoll-Paque density gradient centrifugation was used to isolate PBMCs. Instrument on record: Illumina NovaSeq 6000. cDNA libraries for TCRalpha and TCRbeta were prepared by 5'RACE using constant-segment primers, with sample barcodes and unique molecular identifiers added. RNA was extracted from every sample with Trizol reagent. Libraries were amplified in two PCR steps, with a second sample barcode and Illumina TruSeq adapters added in the second step. Libraries were sequenced on an Illumina NovaSeq with 2 x 150 bp paired-end reads. From the authors' description of their analysis: Demultiplexing of reads and collapsing into UMI-guided consensus sequences were performed with migec v1.2.7. Using mixcr v2.1.11, UMI consensuses were aligned to TRA and TRB V and J templates and then assembled into clonotypes. Clonotypes were classified as expanded or contracted when called significant by both edgeR and NoisET, with noise models trained on biological replicates. For edgeR calls, the cutoffs were a false discovery rate-adjusted p below 0.01 and a log2 fold-change threshold of 1. As an exploratory analysis of dynamics, max-normalized trajectories of the 1000 most abundant clonotypes were examined with PCA combined with hierarchical clustering. The CD4 or CD8 phenotype of responding clones was assigned using the separately sequenced CD4+ and CD8+ repertoires. TCRdb trimmed the raw reads at Q25, called clones with MiXCR and kept productive beta chains. For every CDR3 protein sequence, its rows merge into one entry that carries the most common genes and DNA. V and J calls and clone size were set by TCRdb, not the authors. The sample profile shows roughly 300,000 distinct CDR3 sequences; over 7% of them were found once. Jointly, the top ten make up around a fifth of the sample.

The chain joins TRBV20-1 to TRBJ2-3; 12 of the junction bases match TRBD2. The sample comprised PBMCs or a T cell subset sorted from them (not recorded which). This receptor was obtained from a man aged 18-30 years who had mild COVID-19 (a few samples of this study predate the infection). The sample titles of this study are shuffled in the database, so cell type and time point are left out; the donor was told from shared clones. The CDR3 is CSARASSQLAGGSSSTDTQYF. The DNA sequence is given as TGCAGTGCTAGAGCCTCGAGCCAACTAGCGGGGGGTTCCTCTAGCACAGATACGCAGTATTTT.